The 31 T cell receptor beta chains listed next were all sequenced from one sample in a study of OX40 agonist ivuxolimab in advanced cancers. Sequenced by immunoSEQ multiplex PCR; TCRdb stores in-frame clones only, minus some. Among around 48,000 clones listed, about 88% were seen once. Material: CD4+ or CD8+ T cells sorted from blood, obtained in a trial of the OX40 agonist ivuxolimab. The receptors here all came from an adult with an advanced solid tumor such as melanoma, head and neck, liver or kidney cancer.

The V and J genes are TRBV10-1 and TRBJ2-5; 8 nucleotides line up with TRBD1. This CDR3 comprises 14 residues. The V segment lost 5 bases and the J segment 4 bases; nucleotides outside the gene matches: 6. Germline V gene lookup returns CDR1 WNHNN and CDR2 SYGVQD (reference sequence). The DNA for the CDR3 is TGCGCCAGCAGTCCTAAAACAGGGGGAGAGACCCAGTACTTC. This translates into CASSPKTGGETQYF.

This clone has only a few counts. The chain recombines TRBV5-1 with TRBJ1-1, with TRBD1 matching 11 bases. Germline V lookup: CDR1 SGHRS, CDR2 YFSETQ. The CDR3 loop spans 16 amino acids. The V segment lost 3 bases and the J segment 2 bases; nucleotides outside the gene matches: 6. The CDR3 loop is CASSWGQGVINTEAFF. CDR3 sequence (DNA): TGCGCCAGCAGCTGGGGACAGGGGGTGATAAACACTGAAGCTTTCTTT.

The chain links TRBV7-6 to TRBJ1-4; no clear D. Trimming shortened V by 1 base and J by 7 bases, and 13 bases separated the two germline ends. Germline CDR1 is SGHVS and CDR2 is FNYEAQ. The CDR3 spans 15 residues. In DNA, the CDR3 is TGTGCCAGCAGCTTAGATCGAGGGTGGGGTGAAAAACTGTTTTTT. The encoded protein is CASSLDRGWGEKLFF. The full variable domain, rest sourced from reference TRBV7-6 and TRBJ1-4, is GAGVSQSPRYKVTKRGQDVALRCDPISGHVSLYWYRQALGQGPEFLTYFNYEAQQDKSGLPNDRFSAERPEGSISTLTIQRTEQRDSAMYRCASSLDRGWGEKLFFGSGTQLSVL.

This chain connects TRBV6-6 to TRBJ2-1, with 9 bases that match TRBD2. The CDR3 is 16 amino acids. Germline CDR1 and CDR2: MNHNY and SVGAGI (reference sequence). V dropped 2 bases and J dropped 7; count of bases not matched to a gene: 9. The CDR3 region has the DNA TGTGCCAGCAGTTACCGAGGCGGGAGGGCCGGGAATGAGCAGTTCTTC. It encodes CASSYRGGRAGNEQFF.

This chain connects TRBV19 to TRBJ1-5; perhaps TRBD1 as D (6 bases). V lost 3 bases to trimming and J lost 6 bases, with 9 bases between them. Germline-derived CDR1 and CDR2 are LNHDA and SQIVND (reference sequence). The CDR3 has 13 residues. The CDR3 is CASSIGGLQPQHF. The DNA of the CDR3 is TGTGCCAGTAGTATTGGGGGGCTTCAGCCCCAGCATTTT.

V gene TRBV30 combines with J gene TRBJ2-3; a possible D gene is TRBD2 (5 bases). Germline V gives CDR1 GTSNPN, CDR2 SVGIG (reference sequence). V dropped 1 base and J dropped 0 bases, with 11 bases sitting between them. The CDR3 length is 15 residues. The CDR3 loop is CAWSGGSRSTDTQYF. In DNA form, the CDR3 reads TGTGCCTGGAGTGGAGGGTCCCGTAGCACAGATACGCAGTATTTT.

J is TRBJ2-1 and V is TRBV27; D is possibly TRBD1 (6 bases). The CDR3 consists of 16 residues. With 3 bases removed from V and 0 bases from J, the gap between germline ends came to 12 bases. CDR1 MNHEY and CDR2 SMNVEV come from the germline V gene (reference sequence). CDR3 loop: CASSFGTKSSYNEQFF. In DNA form, the CDR3 reads TGTGCCAGCAGTTTTGGGACAAAGAGCTCCTACAATGAGCAGTTCTTC.

The V call is TRBV5-4, the J call TRBJ2-1; no firm D call. Germline V gene data show CDR1 as SGHNT and CDR2 as YYREEE (reference sequence). There are 13 residues in the CDR3. Between the trimmed V and J ends, which lost 1 base and 3 bases, there was a span of 5 bases. This chain's CDR3 is CASSLSSYNEQFF. DNA for the CDR3: TGTGCCAGCAGCTTGAGTAGCTACAATGAGCAGTTCTTC. Supplemented by reference TRBV5-4 and TRBJ2-1, the full variable domain reads ETGVTQSPTHLIKTRGQQVTLRCSSQSGHNTVSWYQQALGQGPQFIFQYYREEENGRGNFPPRFSGLQFPNYSSELNVNALELDDSALYLCASSLSSYNEQFFGPGTRLTVL.

The J gene is TRBJ1-6, the V gene TRBV9; D ambiguous. Germline V gene lookup returns CDR1 SGDLS and CDR2 YYNGEE. The CDR3 consists of 13 residues. Between the trimmed V and J ends, which lost 3 bases and 7 bases, there was a span of 8 bases. For the CDR3, the DNA is TGTGCCAGCAGCGGCGAACTGAATTCACCCCTCCACTTT. Protein: CASSGELNSPLHF.

This clone was seen a few times. The chain carries TRBV29-1 and TRBJ1-2; 7 bases map to TRBD1. This CDR3 comprises 13 residues. Germline V gene lookup returns CDR1 SQVTM and CDR2 ANQGSEA. V dropped 4 bases and J dropped 5; count of bases not matched to a gene: 7. CDR3 nucleotides: TGCAGCGTTGGAGGGGGCGTAGGGTATGGCTACACCTTC. Protein: CSVGGGVGYGYTF.

This sequence joins TRBV19 and TRBJ1-2; 9 bases are shared with TRBD1. The CDR3 has 14 amino acids. J lost 6 bases, V lost 5 bases, and 7 bases had no gene match. Germline V gene lookup returns CDR1 LNHDA and CDR2 SQIVND (reference sequence). The CDR3 coding sequence is TGTGCCAGTAGTTCGGGACAGGGTTCGGATGGCTACACCTTC. It specifies CASSSGQGSDGYTF.

The chain employs TRBV9 and TRBJ2-7; D is ambiguous. The CDR3 sequence is 14 residues long. Deletions cut 3 bases from V and 6 bases from J, with 16 bases between. Per the germline V gene, CDR1 is SGDLS and CDR2 is YYNGEE. The CDR3 is CASSEDGALSEQYF. CDR3 sequence (DNA): TGTGCCAGCAGCGAAGACGGCGCCCTCTCCGAGCAGTACTTC.

The J gene is TRBJ2-7, the V gene TRBV18, with 7 bases identical to TRBD2. This CDR3 comprises 18 residues. The trim removed 2 bases at V and 2 bases at J, leaving 15 bases unmatched. Germline CDR1 and CDR2: KGHSH and LQKENI. The CDR3 here is CASSPIPVGGSLTYEQYF. CDR3 sequence (DNA): TGTGCCAGCTCACCAATCCCCGTTGGCGGGAGTTTAACCTACGAGCAGTACTTC.

The sample holds one count of this clone. The gene calls are TRBV5-4 and TRBJ2-5; maybe TRBD2 (7 bases). Germline CDR1 reads SGHNT; CDR2 reads YYREEE (reference sequence). With 0 bases removed from V and 2 bases from J, the gap between germline ends came to 11 bases. The CDR3 totals 15 residues. CDR3 sequence reads: CASSLEGGPQETQYF. The CDR3 DNA reads as TGTGCCAGCAGCTTGGAGGGGGGGCCACAAGAGACCCAGTACTTC.

V gene TRBV28 combines with J gene TRBJ2-5, with TRBD1 identical over 8 bases. V shed 6 bases, J shed 4 bases, and the junction held 10 bases outside the gene matches. CDR1 is MDHEN and CDR2 is SYDVKM in the germline V gene. This CDR3 is built from 15 residues. The DNA for the CDR3 is TGTGCCAGCAGATTCTCACCAGACAGGGGAGAGACCCAGTACTTC. Amino acids: CASRFSPDRGETQYF.

CDR3 amino acids: CATAGGTSGETQYF. The CDR3 nucleotides read TGTGCCACCGCCGGGGGGACTAGCGGAGAGACCCAGTACTTC. This sequence joins TRBV19 and TRBJ2-5, with 11 positions matching TRBD2. This CDR3 has 14 residues. Per germline, CDR1 LNHDA and CDR2 SQIVND (reference sequence). V lost 10 bases and J lost 4; bases outside the gene matches: 8.

This clone was observed a few times. V gene TRBV28 combines with J gene TRBJ2-2; D perhaps matches TRBD2 (6 bases). Germline CDR1 MDHEN, CDR2 SYDVKM. Trimming removed 7 bases from V and 7 bases from J, with 19 bases in between. This CDR3 is built from 15 residues. Here the CDR3 DNA reads TGTGCCAGCACCCCGGGGGTAGTTCGGGTCGGGGAGCTGTTTTTT. Protein sequence: CASTPGVVRVGELFF.

The chain combines TRBV19 with TRBJ1-5; 8 positions match TRBD1. This CDR3 is 14 amino acids long. With V trimmed by 5 bases and J by 4 bases, 4 bases remained unmatched. Germline loops: CDR1 LNHDA, CDR2 SQIVND (reference sequence). As DNA, the CDR3 is TGTGCCAGTAGTGCAACAGGGGGGAATCAGCCCCAGCATTTT. This sequence encodes CASSATGGNQPQHF.

The V call is TRBV7-3, the J call TRBJ2-1; possible D gene TRBD1, 5 bases. Per the germline V gene, CDR1 is SGHTA and CDR2 is FQGTGA. Trimming left V 2 bases short and J 0 bases short, with 5 bases between. This CDR3 contains 14 residues. The CDR3 is CASSLDSSYNEQFF. DNA of the CDR3: TGTGCCAGCAGCTTAGACAGCTCCTACAATGAGCAGTTCTTC.

The chain recombines TRBV6-6 with TRBJ1-6; a possible D gene is TRBD1 (5 bases). The CDR3 runs 14 residues. Trimming removed 0 bases at V and 10 bases at J, with 10 bases between. CDR1 and CDR2 (germline): MNHNY, SVGAGI (reference sequence). CDR3: CASSYSNRGSPLHF. CDR3 nucleotides: TGTGCCAGCAGTTACTCGAACCGGGGGTCACCCCTCCACTTT.

J is TRBJ1-4 and V is TRBV2; D is perhaps TRBD1 (6 bases). Germline values: CDR1 SNHLY, CDR2 FYNNEI. The CDR3 length is 14 residues. V lost 7 bases and J 2 bases, leaving 11 bases between the germline ends. The DNA for the CDR3 is TGTGCCAGCAACCAGGGGATCACTAATGAAAAACTGTTTTTT. The encoded protein is CASNQGITNEKLFF.

V usage is TRBV5-4 and J usage is TRBJ2-7; possible D gene TRBD2, 6 bases. Trimming took 0 bases from V and 1 from J, leaving 8 bases between them. Germline CDR1 SGHNT, CDR2 YYREEE (reference sequence). The CDR3 totals 14 residues. CDR3 in DNA: TGTGCCAGCAGCTTGGGGACTAATTCCTACGAGCAGTACTTC. It specifies CASSLGTNSYEQYF.

This sequence joins TRBV29-1 and TRBJ2-7, with a possible D match to TRBD2 (6 bases). Trimming cost V 5 bases and J 5 bases, with 19 bases left between them. This CDR3 comprises 14 residues. Germline V gives CDR1 SQVTM, CDR2 ANQGSEA. The CDR3 DNA reads as TGCAGCGTTCCAGGGCAGGGAGGCAGAGACGAGCAGTACTTC. Translation gives CSVPGQGGRDEQYF.

This rearrangement joins TRBV27 to TRBJ1-2; a weak D match, TRBD1 (5 bases). The CDR3 has 14 residues. Germline V gene lookup returns CDR1 MNHEY and CDR2 SMNVEV (reference sequence). V dropped 4 bases and J dropped 5 bases, with 14 bases sitting between them. The CDR3 nucleotides are TGTGCCAGCAGTTCAACTCCGACAGCTTATGGCTACACCTTC. Translation: CASSSTPTAYGYTF.

V gene TRBV5-1 combines with J gene TRBJ2-3; 11 bases line up with TRBD2. This CDR3 comprises 16 residues. The V gene's germline CDR1 is SGHRS and CDR2 YFSETQ. J was trimmed by 5 bases and V by 0 bases; bases with no gene match: 5. In nucleotides, the CDR3 is TGCGCCAGCAGCTTGGACGTAGCGGGGGGGAGAGATACGCAGTATTTT. As protein: CASSLDVAGGRDTQYF.

The J gene is TRBJ2-3, the V gene TRBV13, with TRBD1 matching 9 bases. The CDR3 has 16 residues. V shed 2 bases, J shed 4 bases, and the junction held 7 bases outside the gene matches. The germline gives CDR1 PRHDT, CDR2 FYEKMQ (reference sequence). CDR3 sequence: CASSLFGTGIADTQYF. The CDR3 DNA reads as TGTGCCAGCAGCTTATTCGGGACAGGGATTGCAGATACGCAGTATTTT.

The V and J genes are TRBV7-2 and TRBJ2-5; D uncertain. Germline V gene lookup returns CDR1 SGHTA and CDR2 FQGNSA. The CDR3 consists of 12 residues. The V end was cut by 4 bases, the J end by 0 bases, with 3 bases between. The CDR3, as DNA: TGTGCCAGCAGCTCGTACCAAGAGACCCAGTACTTC. Protein product: CASSSYQETQYF.

The V call is TRBV7-2, the J call TRBJ2-1, with D possibly matching TRBD2 (6 bases). The CDR3 extends over 13 amino acids. Deletions cut 1 base from V and 9 bases from J, with 10 bases between. Germline loops: CDR1 SGHTA, CDR2 FQGNSA. The chain's CDR3 is CASSLDWRGEQFF. CDR3 DNA: TGTGCCAGCAGCTTAGACTGGAGGGGTGAGCAGTTCTTC.

This clone was counted only a few times. CDR3 loop: CASTQGETGNTIYF. CDR3 nucleotide sequence: TGTGCCAGCACCCAGGGAGAAACTGGAAACACCATATATTTT. The chain employs TRBV9 and TRBJ1-3; TRBD1 might be the D (5 bases). Germline V lookup: CDR1 SGDLS, CDR2 YYNGEE. The CDR3 is 14 amino acids. V gave up 6 bases and J gave up 2 bases, with 12 bases separating them.

The J gene is TRBJ2-7, the V gene TRBV6-6; possibly TRBD1 for D (6 bases). Trimming cost V 6 bases and J 7 bases, with 16 bases left between them. Germline CDR1 is MNHNY and CDR2 is SVGAGI (reference sequence). This CDR3 has 13 amino acids. In DNA, the CDR3 is TGTGCCAGCAGACAGGGTTCATTAGGGGAGCAGTACTTC. Translation: CASRQGSLGEQYF.

The chain is built from TRBV11-2 and TRBJ1-6; D is ambiguous. The germline gives CDR1 SGHAT, CDR2 FQNNGV. There are 12 residues in the CDR3. The ends were cut back, 1 base at V and 10 bases at J, with 5 bases in the middle. Here the CDR3 DNA reads TGTGCCAGCAGCTTAGCAAGGTCACCCCTCCACTTT. It translates to CASSLARSPLHF.